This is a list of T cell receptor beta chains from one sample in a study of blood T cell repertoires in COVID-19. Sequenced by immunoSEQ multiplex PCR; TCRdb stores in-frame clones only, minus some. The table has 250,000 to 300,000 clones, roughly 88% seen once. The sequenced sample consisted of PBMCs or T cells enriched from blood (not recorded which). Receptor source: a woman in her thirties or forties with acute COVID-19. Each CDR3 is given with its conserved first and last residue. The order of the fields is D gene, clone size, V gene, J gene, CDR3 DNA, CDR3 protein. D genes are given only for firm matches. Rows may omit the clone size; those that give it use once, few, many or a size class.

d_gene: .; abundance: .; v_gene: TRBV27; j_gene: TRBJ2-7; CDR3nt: TGTGCCAGCAGTTTAGGGGGGTTTCGAGACTACGAGCAGTACTTC; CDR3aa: CASSLGGFRDYEQYF
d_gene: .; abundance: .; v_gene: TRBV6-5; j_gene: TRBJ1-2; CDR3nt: TGTGCCAGCAGTTACGACTCCTCAAGCACCTATGGCTACACCTTC; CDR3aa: CASSYDSSSTYGYTF
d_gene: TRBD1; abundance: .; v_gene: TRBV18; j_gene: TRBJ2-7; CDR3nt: TGTGCCAGCTCACCCTCCGGGACAGGGGCAAAGCAGTACTTC; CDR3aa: CASSPSGTGAKQYF
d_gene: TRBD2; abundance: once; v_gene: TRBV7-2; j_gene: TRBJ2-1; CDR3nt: TGTGCCAGCAGCCTAAATAGCGGGATATCCTACAATGAGCAGTTCTTC; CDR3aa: CASSLNSGISYNEQFF
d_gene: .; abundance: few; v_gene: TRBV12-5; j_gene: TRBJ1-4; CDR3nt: TGTGCTAGTGGTTTGGGGAGACAGGCCTTTAATGAAAAACTGTTTTTT; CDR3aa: CASGLGRQAFNEKLFF
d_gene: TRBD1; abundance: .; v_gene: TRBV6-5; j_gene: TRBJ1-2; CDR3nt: TGTGCCAGCAGATCTCAGGGGGGTAGTAGCTATGGCTACACCTTC; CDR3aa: CASRSQGGSSYGYTF
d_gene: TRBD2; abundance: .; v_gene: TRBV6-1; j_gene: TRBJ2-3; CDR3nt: TGTGCCAGCAGTGAAAGCCCCAGCGGGGGGGCCACAGATACGCAGTATTTT; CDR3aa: CASSESPSGGATDTQYF
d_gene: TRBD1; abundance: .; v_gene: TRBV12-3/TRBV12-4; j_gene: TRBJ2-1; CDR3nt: TGTGCCAGCAGTTGGTCCGGGACAGACCAGCAGTTCTTC; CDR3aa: CASSWSGTDQQFF
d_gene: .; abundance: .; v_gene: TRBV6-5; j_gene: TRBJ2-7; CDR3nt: TGTGCCAGCACAGGATTCTCCTACGAGCAGTACTTC; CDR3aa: CASTGFSYEQYF
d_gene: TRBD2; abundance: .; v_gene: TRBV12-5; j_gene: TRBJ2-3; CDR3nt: TGTGCTAGTGGTTTGACCATCGGCGGGGGGGCCGGCACAGATACGCAGTATTTT; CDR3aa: CASGLTIGGGAGTDTQYF
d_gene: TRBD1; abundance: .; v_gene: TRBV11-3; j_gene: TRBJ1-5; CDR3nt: TGTGCCAGCGGAGTTGTAATGGGACAGGAACCACCTAGCAATCAGCCCCAGCATTTT; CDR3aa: CASGVVMGQEPPSNQPQHF
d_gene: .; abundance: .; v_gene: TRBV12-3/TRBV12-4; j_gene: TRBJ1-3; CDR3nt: TGTGCCACCGGTACGGGAAACACCATATATTTT; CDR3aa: CATGTGNTIYF
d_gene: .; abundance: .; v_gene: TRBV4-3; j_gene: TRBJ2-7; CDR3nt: TGCGCCAGCAGCCAAATTCTCGGGGAGCTCCTCGGGGAGCAGTACTTC; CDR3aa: CASSQILGELLGEQYF
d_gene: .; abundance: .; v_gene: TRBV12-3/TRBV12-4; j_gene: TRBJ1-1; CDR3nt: TGTGCCAGCAGCCTATACGGTAGCGAAGCTTTCTTT; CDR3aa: CASSLYGSEAFF
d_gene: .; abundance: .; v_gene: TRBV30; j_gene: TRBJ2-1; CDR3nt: TGTGCCTGGAGTGTGGAACCGGGGTACAATGAGCAGTTCTTC; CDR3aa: CAWSVEPGYNEQFF
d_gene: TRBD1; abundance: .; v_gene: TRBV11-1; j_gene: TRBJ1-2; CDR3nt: TGTGCCAGCAGCTTAACCCCGACAGGGGACTATGGCTACACCTTC; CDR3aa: CASSLTPTGDYGYTF
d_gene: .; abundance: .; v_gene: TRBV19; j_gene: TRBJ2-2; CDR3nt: TGTGCCAGTATGAACGACAGGTTAAACACCGGGGAGCTGTTTTTT; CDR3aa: CASMNDRLNTGELFF
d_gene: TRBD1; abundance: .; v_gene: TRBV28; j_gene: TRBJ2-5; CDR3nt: TGTGCCAGCTGGGGACAGAAAGAGACCCAGTACTTC; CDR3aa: CASWGQKETQYF
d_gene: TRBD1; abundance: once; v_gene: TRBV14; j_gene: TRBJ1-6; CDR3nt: TGTGCCAGCAGCCAGTTCCGGGACAGCAGGGCACCCCTCCACTTT; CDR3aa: CASSQFRDSRAPLHF
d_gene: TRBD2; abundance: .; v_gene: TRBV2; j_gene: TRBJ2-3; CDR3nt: TGTGCCAGCAGCCAAACTAGCGGGAGGGCCACAGATACGCAGTATTTT; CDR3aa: CASSQTSGRATDTQYF
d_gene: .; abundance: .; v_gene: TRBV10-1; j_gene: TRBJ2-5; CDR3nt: TGCGCCAGCAGTGATTTGGGAGGAGAGACCCAGTACTTC; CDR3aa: CASSDLGGETQYF
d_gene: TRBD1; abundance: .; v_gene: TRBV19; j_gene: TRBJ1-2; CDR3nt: TGTGCCAGTAGTATACAACAGGGGGACGGCTACACCTTC; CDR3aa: CASSIQQGDGYTF
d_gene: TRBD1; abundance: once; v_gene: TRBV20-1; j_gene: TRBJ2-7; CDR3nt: TGCAGTGCTGGGACAGCCTACGAGCAGTACTTC; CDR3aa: CSAGTAYEQYF
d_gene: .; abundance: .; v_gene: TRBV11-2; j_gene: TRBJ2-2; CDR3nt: TGTGCCAGCAGCTCCTTAGTCAGGAATAGGAACACCGGGGAGCTGTTTTTT; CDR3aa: CASSSLVRNRNTGELFF
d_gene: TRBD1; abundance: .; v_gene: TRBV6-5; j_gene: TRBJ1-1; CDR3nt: TGTGCCAGCAGCCTGGACAGGGGAATACGCACTGAAGCTTTCTTT; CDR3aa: CASSLDRGIRTEAFF
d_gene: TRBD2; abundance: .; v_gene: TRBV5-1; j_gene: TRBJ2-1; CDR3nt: TGCGCCAGCAGCTCCGGGACTAGCCTAAACAATGAGCAGTTCTTC; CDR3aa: CASSSGTSLNNEQFF
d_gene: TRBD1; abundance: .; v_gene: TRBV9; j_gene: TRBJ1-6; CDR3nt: TGTGCCAGCAGCGCCCAGGGGGCCGGGAATTCACCCCTCCACTTT; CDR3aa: CASSAQGAGNSPLHF
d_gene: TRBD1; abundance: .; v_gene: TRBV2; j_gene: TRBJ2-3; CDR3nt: TGTGCCAGCAGGAGGGGGCAGCAGACAGATACGCAGTATTTT; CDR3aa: CASRRGQQTDTQYF
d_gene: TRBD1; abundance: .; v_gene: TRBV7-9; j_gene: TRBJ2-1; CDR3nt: TGTGCCAGCAGCTTAGTTACAGGGGGCACCAATGAGCAGTTCTTC; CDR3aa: CASSLVTGGTNEQFF
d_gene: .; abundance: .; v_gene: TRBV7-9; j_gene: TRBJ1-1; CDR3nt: TGTGCCAGCAGACTCCCGCGACAAGGAGCTTTCTTT; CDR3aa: CASRLPRQGAFF
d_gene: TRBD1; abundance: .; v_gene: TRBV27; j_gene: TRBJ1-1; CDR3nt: TGTGCCAGCAGTCCAGACAGGGTGAACACTGAAGCTTTCTTT; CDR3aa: CASSPDRVNTEAFF
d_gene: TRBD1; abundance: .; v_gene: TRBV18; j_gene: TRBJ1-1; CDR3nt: TGTGCCAGCTCACCTACCAACAGGGGTGAAAGGACTGAAGCTTTCTTT; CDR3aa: CASSPTNRGERTEAFF
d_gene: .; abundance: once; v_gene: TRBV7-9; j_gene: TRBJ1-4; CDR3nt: TGTGCCAGCAGCTTGGAGGGCTCAACTAATGAAAAACTGTTTTTT; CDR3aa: CASSLEGSTNEKLFF
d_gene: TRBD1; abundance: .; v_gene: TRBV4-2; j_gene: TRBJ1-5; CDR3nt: TGTGCCAGCAGCCTCAAACAGGGGGAAGGGCAGCCCCAGCATTTT; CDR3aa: CASSLKQGEGQPQHF
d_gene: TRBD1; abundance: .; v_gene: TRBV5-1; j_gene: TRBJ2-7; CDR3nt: TGCGCCAGCAGCCTCCGGGACAGGACGTACGAGCAGTACTTC; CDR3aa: CASSLRDRTYEQYF
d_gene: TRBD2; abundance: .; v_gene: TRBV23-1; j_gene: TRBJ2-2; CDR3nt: TGCGCCAGCAGTCAAATAGCGGGGGTAGGCGGGGAGCTGTTTTTT; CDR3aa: CASSQIAGVGGELFF
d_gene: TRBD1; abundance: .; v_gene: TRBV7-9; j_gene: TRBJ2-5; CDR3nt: TGTGCCAGCTGTTTGGGACAGGGGGCGCAGGAGACCCAGTACTTC; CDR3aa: CASCLGQGAQETQYF
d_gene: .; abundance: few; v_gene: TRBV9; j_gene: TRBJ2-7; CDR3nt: TGTGCCAGCAGCCCTCGACAGAGCTCCTACGAGCAGTACTTC; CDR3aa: CASSPRQSSYEQYF
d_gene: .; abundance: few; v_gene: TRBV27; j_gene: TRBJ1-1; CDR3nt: TGTGCCAGCAGAGACAGGCCCCCTATGAACACTGAAGCTTTCTTT; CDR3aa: CASRDRPPMNTEAFF
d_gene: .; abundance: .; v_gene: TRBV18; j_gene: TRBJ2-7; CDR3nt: TGTGCCAGCTCACCACTCCGACAGGAAAAAATTGCCTACGAGCAGTACTTC; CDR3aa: CASSPLRQEKIAYEQYF
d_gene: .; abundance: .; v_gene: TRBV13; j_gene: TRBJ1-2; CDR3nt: TGTGCCAGCAGCCTACAGGGTGCTTATGGCTACACCTTC; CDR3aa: CASSLQGAYGYTF
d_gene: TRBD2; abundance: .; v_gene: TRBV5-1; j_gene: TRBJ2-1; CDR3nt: TGCGCCAGCAGCTTCGGGGGGTCTAGCGCGAATGAGCAGTTCTTC; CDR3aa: CASSFGGSSANEQFF
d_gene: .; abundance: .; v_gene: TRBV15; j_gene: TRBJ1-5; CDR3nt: TGTGCCACCAGCAGAGTCCCGGGTGGGCAGCCCCAGCATTTT; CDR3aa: CATSRVPGGQPQHF
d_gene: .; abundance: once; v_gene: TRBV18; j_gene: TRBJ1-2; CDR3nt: TGTGCCAGCTCACCAGCAGATTCCTATGGCTACACCTTC; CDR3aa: CASSPADSYGYTF
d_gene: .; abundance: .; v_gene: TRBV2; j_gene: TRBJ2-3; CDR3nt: TGTGCCAGCCTGGCTAGCGCCACAGATACGCAGTATTTT; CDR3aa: CASLASATDTQYF